This T cell receptor (beta chain) was sequenced during a study of blood T cells in healthy people across ages. Germline V gene lookup returns CDR1 MGHRA and CDR2 YSYEKL. The CDR3 consists of 18 residues. The V and J ends lost 0 bases and 0 bases respectively, with 16 bases between them. This clonotype was seen only a few times. The authors ran a second PCR of roughly 6 to 12 cycles using a sample-barcoded 5' primer and a J-beta primer mix. Each CDR3 protein is one row after TCRdb ran MiXCR on the 5' RACE reads. Of some 940,000 distinct CDR3 sequences in the sample, about 29% were seen once. These data also formed part of another study, on T cells of mothers and their children. That report adds: Each donor was one of three healthy Caucasian mothers or one of their six children. Sample barcodes and 2-4 random nucleotides came from the second PCR's M1S primer. Researchers report slightly higher, though non-significant, overlap in related mother-child pairs than in unrelated pairs. Sequencing revealed no T cell clones that were persistent and microchimeric.

This chain uses TRBV4-1 with TRBJ2-3; D perhaps matches TRBD2 (6 bases). The sample was blood. This receptor was obtained from a woman in her 40s in good health. The CDR3 loop reads CASSQDRFGGTSTDTQYF. The CDR3 DNA is TGCGCCAGCAGCCAAGACCGGTTCGGGGGAACTAGCACAGATACGCAGTATTTT.